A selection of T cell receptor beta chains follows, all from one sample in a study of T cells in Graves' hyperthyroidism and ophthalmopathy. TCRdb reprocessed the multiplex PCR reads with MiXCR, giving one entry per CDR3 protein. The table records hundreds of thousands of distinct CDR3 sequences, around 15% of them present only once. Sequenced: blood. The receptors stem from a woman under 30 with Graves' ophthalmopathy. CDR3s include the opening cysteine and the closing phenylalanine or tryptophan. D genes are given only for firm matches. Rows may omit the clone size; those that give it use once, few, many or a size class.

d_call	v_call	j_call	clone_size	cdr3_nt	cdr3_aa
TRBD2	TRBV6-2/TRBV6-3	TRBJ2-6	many	TGTGCCAGCAGTTACACAACCTTTAGCGGGCCCTCTGGGGCCAACGTCCTGACTTTC	CASSYTTFSGPSGANVLTF
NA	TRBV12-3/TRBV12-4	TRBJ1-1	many	TGTGCCAGCAGTTTTGTCGGGGAATACACTGAAGCTTTCTTT	CASSFVGEYTEAFF
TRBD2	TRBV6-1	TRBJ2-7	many	TGTGCCAGCAGTACTAACCGGGGAGGGTATCAATCCTACGAGCAGTACTTC	CASSTNRGGYQSYEQYF
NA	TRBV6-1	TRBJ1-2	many	TGTGCCAGCAGACCAGCTGCAGGCGGACCCTATGGCTACACCTTC	CASRPAAGGPYGYTF
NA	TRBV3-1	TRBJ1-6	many	TGTGCCAGCAGCCAAGAGCGGCGCAATTCACCCCTCCACTTT	CASSQERRNSPLHF
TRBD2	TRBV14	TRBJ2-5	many	TGTGCCAGCAGCCCGCGGACTAGCGGGACCCAAGAGACCCAGTACTTC	CASSPRTSGTQETQYF
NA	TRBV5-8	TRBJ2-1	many	TGTGCCAGCAGCTTGGTTACCCAAAGCGGAGGGGACGTCAATGAGCAGTTCTTC	CASSLVTQSGGDVNEQFF
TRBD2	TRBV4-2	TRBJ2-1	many	TGTGCCAGCAGCCAAGAGAGAAGACTAGCGGGGAAAGAGCAGTTCTTC	CASSQERRLAGKEQFF
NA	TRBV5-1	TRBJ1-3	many	TGCGCCAGCAGCTTGGTGGCAGGCTCAGGAAACACCATATATTTT	CASSLVAGSGNTIYF
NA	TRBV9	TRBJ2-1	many	TGTGCCAGCAGCGGCCGGGACGCACCACACAATGAGCAGTTCTTC	CASSGRDAPHNEQFF
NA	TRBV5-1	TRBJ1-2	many	TGCGCCAGCAGCCCTCGAGGGGGACGGCGAGAGGATGGCTACACCTTC	CASSPRGGRREDGYTF
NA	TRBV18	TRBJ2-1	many	TGTGCCAGCTCACGGTCCGCAAATGAGCAGTTCTTC	CASSRSANEQFF
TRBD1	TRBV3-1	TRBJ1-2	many	TGTGCCAGCAGCACCCGACTGGGACAGGGGGCGAGGAACAACTATGGCTACACCTTC	CASSTRLGQGARNNYGYTF
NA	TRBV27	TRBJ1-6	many	TGTGCCAGCAGTACCGACGGTTTCGGGAATTCACCCCTCCACTTT	CASSTDGFGNSPLHF
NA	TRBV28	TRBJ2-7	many	TGTGCCAGCAGTCCTCTTACGGGACGGCCCTACGAGCAGTACTTC	CASSPLTGRPYEQYF
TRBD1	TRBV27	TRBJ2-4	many	TGTGCCAGCAGTTCGTGGACAGGGGGCTGGTCCAAAAACATTCAGTACTTC	CASSSWTGGWSKNIQYF
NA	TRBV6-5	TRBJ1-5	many	TGTGCCAGCAGTTACGGTGACAGGCGCTTCTATAGCAATCAGCCCCAGCATTTT	CASSYGDRRFYSNQPQHF
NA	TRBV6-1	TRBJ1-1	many	TGTGCCAGCAGTGCAGGAGGGAGCACTGAAGCTTTCTTT	CASSAGGSTEAFF
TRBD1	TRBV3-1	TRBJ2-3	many	TGTGCCAGCAGCCCCGACAGGGTGCGCAACCTCAACACAGATACGCAGTATTTT	CASSPDRVRNLNTDTQYF
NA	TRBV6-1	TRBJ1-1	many	TGTGCCAGCAGTTACATCTCTTCAGGACATTACACTGAAGCTTTCTTT	CASSYISSGHYTEAFF
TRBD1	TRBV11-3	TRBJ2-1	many	TGTGCCAGCAGCTTAGTGGCAGGGGGCATTGGCAATGAGCAGTTCTTC	CASSLVAGGIGNEQFF
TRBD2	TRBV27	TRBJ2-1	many	TGTGCCAGCAACCATCGGCGGGGGGTTCCGAAGGGGGATGAGCAGTTCTTC	CASNHRRGVPKGDEQFF
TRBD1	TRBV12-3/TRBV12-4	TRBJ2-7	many	TGTGCCAGCAGTTCCGGGACAGGGTTGTACGAGCAGTACTTC	CASSSGTGLYEQYF
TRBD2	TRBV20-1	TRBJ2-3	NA	TGCAGTGCTAGCCCTTTTTTTGGGACTAGCGGGACAGATACGCAGTATTTT	CSASPFFGTSGTDTQYF
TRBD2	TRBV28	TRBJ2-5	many	TGTGCCAGCAGTTTGGGACTAGCGGGTCCCAAAGAGACCCAGTACTTC	CASSLGLAGPKETQYF
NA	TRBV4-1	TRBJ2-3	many	TGCGCCAGCAGGACGGGGGGCCTGGGGACAGATACGCAGTATTTT	CASRTGGLGTDTQYF
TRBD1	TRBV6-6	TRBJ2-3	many	TGTGCCAGCAGTTACACCACTTGGACAGGGACAAGCACAGATACGCAGTATTTT	CASSYTTWTGTSTDTQYF
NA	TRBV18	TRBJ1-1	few	TGTGCCAGCTCACCTCCCTCAATCGACGGCACTGAAGCTTTCTTT	CASSPPSIDGTEAFF
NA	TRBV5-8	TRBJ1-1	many	TGTGCCAGCAGCTTACCGGGAAGTCATCCTGAAGCTTTCTTT	CASSLPGSHPEAFF
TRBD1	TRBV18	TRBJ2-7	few	TGTGCCAGCTCACCACGTCAGGGGGCCGACGAGCAGTACTTC	CASSPRQGADEQYF
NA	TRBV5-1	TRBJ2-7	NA	TGCGCCAGCAGCTTGTTGGTGGGGGGCTCAGTATACGAGCAGTACTTC	CASSLLVGGSVYEQYF
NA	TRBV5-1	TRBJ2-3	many	TGCGCCAGCAGCTTGGCCGGTGGGGCCTTCACAGATACGCAGTATTTT	CASSLAGGAFTDTQYF
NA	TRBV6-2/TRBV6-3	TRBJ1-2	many	TGTGCCAGCAGTCATCGGACGGTGACTAACTATGGCTACACCTTC	CASSHRTVTNYGYTF
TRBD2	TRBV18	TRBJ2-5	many	TGTGCCAGCTCACCGACTAGCGGGAGGTCTGGGGAGACCCAGTACTTC	CASSPTSGRSGETQYF
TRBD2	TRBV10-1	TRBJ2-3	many	TGCGCCAGCAGCCCGGGACTAGAGGCGGATACGCAGTATTTT	CASSPGLEADTQYF
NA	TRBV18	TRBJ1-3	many	TGTGCCAGCTCACCAGGGCAGGACAACACCATATATTTT	CASSPGQDNTIYF
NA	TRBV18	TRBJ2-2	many	TGTGCCAGCTCATCGCAGGGGACCGGGGAGCTGTTTTTT	CASSSQGTGELFF
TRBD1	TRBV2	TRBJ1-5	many	TGTGCCAGCAGTGGTCAGGGGGCTTACCAGCCCCAGCATTTT	CASSGQGAYQPQHF
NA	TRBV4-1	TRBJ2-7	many	TGCGCCAGCAGCGGTCCCGGGGAGAGGGCTAGCCTAAGCTCCTACGAGCAGTACTTC	CASSGPGERASLSSYEQYF
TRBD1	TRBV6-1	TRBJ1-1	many	TGTGCCAGCAGTAGACAGGGTACGAACACTGAAGCTTTCTTT	CASSRQGTNTEAFF
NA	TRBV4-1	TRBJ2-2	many	TGCGCCAGCAGCCGGCAGGGGTCGATTGGGGCCGGGGAGCTGTTTTTT	CASSRQGSIGAGELFF
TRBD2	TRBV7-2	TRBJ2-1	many	TGTGCCAGCAGCTTAGAGAGCGGGGGGGCCAGAAATGAGCAGTTCTTC	CASSLESGGARNEQFF
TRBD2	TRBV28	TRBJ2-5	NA	TGTGCCAGCAACCCAACGGTGAGGACTAGCGGGGGGGTCAGGGAGACCCAGTACTTC	CASNPTVRTSGGVRETQYF
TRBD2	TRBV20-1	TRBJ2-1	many	TGCAGTGCTAGAGATCGCTTCCGACTAGCGGGGATTTACAATGAGCAGTTCTTC	CSARDRFRLAGIYNEQFF
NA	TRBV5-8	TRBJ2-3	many	TGTGCCAGCAGATCAAGAGGGTCTAGCACAGATACGCAGTATTTT	CASRSRGSSTDTQYF
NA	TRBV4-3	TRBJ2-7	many	TGCGCCAGCAGCCAAGAATCGTCGGGGGTATACGAGCAGTACTTC	CASSQESSGVYEQYF
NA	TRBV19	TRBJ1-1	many	TGTGCCAGTATTTCAGGGTCGGCTCAGGCCACTGAAGCTTTCTTT	CASISGSAQATEAFF
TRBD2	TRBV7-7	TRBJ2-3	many	TGTGCTAGCAGCCTCCTGCCCCAGACTAGCGGGAGAACAGATACGCAGTATTTT	CASSLLPQTSGRTDTQYF
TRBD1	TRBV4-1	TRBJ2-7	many	TGCGCCAGCAGCCGTATACCGGGACAGTCCTACGAGCAGTACTTC	CASSRIPGQSYEQYF
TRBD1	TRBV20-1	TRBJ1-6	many	TGCAGTGCTAGAGCTTCCGGGACAGGGAGCTCCTATAATTCACCCCTCCACTTT	CSARASGTGSSYNSPLHF
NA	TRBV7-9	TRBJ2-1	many	TGTGCCAGCACCCCATCGGGGGCCAATGAGCAGTTCTTC	CASTPSGANEQFF
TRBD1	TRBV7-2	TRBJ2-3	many	TGTGCCAGCAGCTACTCCGGGACAGGGGTGGATACGCAGTATTTT	CASSYSGTGVDTQYF
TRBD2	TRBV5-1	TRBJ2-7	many	TGCGCCAGCAGCCCCCGGACTAGCGGGGTCCACGAGCAGTACTTC	CASSPRTSGVHEQYF
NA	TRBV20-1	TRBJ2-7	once	TGCAGTGCTTCGGGACACTCCTACGAGCAGTACTTC	CSASGHSYEQYF
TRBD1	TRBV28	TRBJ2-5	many	TGTGCCAGCAGTGGGACAGGATCACAAGAGACCCAGTACTTC	CASSGTGSQETQYF
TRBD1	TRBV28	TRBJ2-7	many	TGTGCCAGCAGTTTAGGGACAGGGGTCAACGAGCAGTACTTC	CASSLGTGVNEQYF
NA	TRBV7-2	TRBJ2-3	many	TGTGCCAGCAGCTTGTGGACAGATACGCAGTATTTT	CASSLWTDTQYF
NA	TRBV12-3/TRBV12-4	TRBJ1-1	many	TGTGCCAGCACTCTCGCCGGGACTGAGAACACTGAAGCTTTCTTT	CASTLAGTENTEAFF
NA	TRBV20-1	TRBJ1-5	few	TGCAGTGCTAGAAGGAGAGTACCCGATTATAGCAATCAGCCCCAGCATTTT	CSARRRVPDYSNQPQHF